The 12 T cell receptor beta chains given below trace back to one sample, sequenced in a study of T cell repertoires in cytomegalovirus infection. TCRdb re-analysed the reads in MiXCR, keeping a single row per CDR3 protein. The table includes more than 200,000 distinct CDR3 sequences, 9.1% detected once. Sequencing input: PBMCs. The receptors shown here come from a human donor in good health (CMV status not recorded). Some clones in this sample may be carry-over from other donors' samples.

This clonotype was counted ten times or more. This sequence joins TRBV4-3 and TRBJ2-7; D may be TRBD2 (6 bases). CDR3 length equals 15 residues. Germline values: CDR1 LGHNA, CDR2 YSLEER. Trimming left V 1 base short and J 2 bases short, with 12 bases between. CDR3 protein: CASSQVSGAAYEQYF. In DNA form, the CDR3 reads TGCGCCAGCAGCCAAGTGTCGGGAGCGGCCTACGAGCAGTACTTC.

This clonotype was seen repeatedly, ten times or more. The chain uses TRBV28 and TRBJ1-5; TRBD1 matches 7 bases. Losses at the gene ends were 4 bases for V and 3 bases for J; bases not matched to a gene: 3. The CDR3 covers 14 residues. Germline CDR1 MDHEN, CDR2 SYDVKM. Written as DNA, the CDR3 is TGTGCCAGCAGTTGGGACAGATCCAATCAGCCCCAGCATTTT. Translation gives CASSWDRSNQPQHF.

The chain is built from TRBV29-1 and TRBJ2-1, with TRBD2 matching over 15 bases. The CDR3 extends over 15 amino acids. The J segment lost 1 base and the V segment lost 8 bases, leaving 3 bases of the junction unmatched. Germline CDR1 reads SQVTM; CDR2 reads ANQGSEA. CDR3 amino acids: CSTGLAGGSYNEQFF. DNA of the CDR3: TGCAGCACGGGACTAGCGGGAGGTTCCTACAATGAGCAGTTCTTC.

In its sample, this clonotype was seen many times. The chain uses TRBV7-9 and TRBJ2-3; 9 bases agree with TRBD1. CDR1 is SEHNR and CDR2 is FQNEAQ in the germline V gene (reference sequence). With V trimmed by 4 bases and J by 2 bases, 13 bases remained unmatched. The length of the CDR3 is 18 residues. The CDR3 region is CASSSKLGTGRDTDTQYF. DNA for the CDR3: TGTGCCAGCAGCTCCAAATTGGGGACAGGGAGAGACACAGATACGCAGTATTTT.

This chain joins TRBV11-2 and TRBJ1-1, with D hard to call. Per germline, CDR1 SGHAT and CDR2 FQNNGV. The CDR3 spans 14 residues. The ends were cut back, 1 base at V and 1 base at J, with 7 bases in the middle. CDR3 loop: CASSLALQNTEAFF. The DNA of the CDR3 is TGTGCCAGCAGCTTAGCCTTACAGAACACTGAAGCTTTCTTT.

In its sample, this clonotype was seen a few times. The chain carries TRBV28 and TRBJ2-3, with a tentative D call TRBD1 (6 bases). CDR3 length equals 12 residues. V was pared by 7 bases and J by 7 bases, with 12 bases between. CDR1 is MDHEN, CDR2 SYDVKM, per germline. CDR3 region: CASNFQGNTQYF. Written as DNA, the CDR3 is TGTGCCAGCAACTTTCAGGGGAATACGCAGTATTTT.

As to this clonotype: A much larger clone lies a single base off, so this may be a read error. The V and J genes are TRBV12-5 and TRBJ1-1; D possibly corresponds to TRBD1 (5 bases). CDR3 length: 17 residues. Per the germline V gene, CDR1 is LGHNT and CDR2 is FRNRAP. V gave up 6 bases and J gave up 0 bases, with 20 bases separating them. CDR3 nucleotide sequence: TGTGCTAGTGGCTTTACTCCGGGACTCCTCATGAACACTGAAGCTTTCTTT. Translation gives CASGFTPGLLMNTEAFF. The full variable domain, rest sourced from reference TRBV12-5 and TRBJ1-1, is DARVTQTPRHKVTEMGQEVTMRCQPILGHNTVFWYRQTMMQGLELLAYFRNRAPLDDSGMPKDRFSAEMPDATLATLKIQPSEPRDSAVYFCASGFTPGLLMNTEAFFGQGTRLTVV.

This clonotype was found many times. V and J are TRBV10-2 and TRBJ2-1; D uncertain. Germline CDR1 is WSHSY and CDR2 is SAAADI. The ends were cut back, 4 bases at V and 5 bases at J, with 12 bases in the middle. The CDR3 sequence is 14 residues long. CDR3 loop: CASSVIGSNNEQFF. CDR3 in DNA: TGCGCCAGCAGTGTAATCGGGTCCAACAATGAGCAGTTCTTC.

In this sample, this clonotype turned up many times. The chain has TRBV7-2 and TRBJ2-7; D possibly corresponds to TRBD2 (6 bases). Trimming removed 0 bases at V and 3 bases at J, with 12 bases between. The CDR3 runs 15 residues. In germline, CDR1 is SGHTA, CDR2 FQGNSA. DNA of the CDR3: TGTGCCAGCAGCTTAGCCGGGGTGGAGGGCTACGAGCAGTACTTC. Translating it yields CASSLAGVEGYEQYF.

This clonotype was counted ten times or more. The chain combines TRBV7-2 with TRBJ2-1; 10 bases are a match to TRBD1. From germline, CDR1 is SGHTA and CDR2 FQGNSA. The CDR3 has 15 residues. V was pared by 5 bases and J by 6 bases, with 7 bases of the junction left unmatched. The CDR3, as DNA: TGTGCCAGCAGCCCGACAGGGGGCGGGCGCAATGAGCAGTTCTTC. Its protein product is CASSPTGGGRNEQFF.

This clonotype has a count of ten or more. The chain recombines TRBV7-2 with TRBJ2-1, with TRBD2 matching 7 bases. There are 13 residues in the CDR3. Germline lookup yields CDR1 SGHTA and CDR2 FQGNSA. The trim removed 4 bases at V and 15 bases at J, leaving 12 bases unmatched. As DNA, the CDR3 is TGTGCCAGCAGCTCCGACGGTCGGGGGGAGTGGTTCTTC. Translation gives CASSSDGRGEWFF.

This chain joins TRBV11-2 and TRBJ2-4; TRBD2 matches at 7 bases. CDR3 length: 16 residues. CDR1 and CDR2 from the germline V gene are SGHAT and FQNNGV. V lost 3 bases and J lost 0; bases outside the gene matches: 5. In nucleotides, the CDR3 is TGTGCCAGCAGCTTCGAGGGAGGGCTAGCCAAAAACATTCAGTACTTC. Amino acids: CASSFEGGLAKNIQYF.